These T cell receptor beta chains were read from a single sample in a study of blood T cell repertoires in COVID-19. Generated by immunoSEQ multiplex PCR, the TCRdb table keeps only in-frame clones and is missing some. The data show fewer than 350,000 clones, around 85% seen once. The sequenced sample consisted of PBMCs or T cells enriched from blood (not recorded which). Receptor source: a woman younger than 45 who had been exposed to COVID-19. Both conserved end residues are part of each CDR3. D genes are given only for firm matches. Expanded clones are given a class, and other clones once, few, many or no size at all.

V	J	size	D	DNA	CDR3
TRBV28	TRBJ1-2	NA	NA	TGTGCCAGCAGTGGACCAGGGGCGTTAAACTATGGCTACACCTTC	CASSGPGALNYGYTF
TRBV7-2	TRBJ1-4	few	NA	TGTGCCAGCAGCTTGAATAGTTTTAATGAAAAACTGTTTTTT	CASSLNSFNEKLFF
TRBV24-1	TRBJ1-5	NA	TRBD1	TGTGCCACCAGTGACCGAAGACAGGGGAGCAATCAGCCCCAGCATTTT	CATSDRRQGSNQPQHF
TRBV2	TRBJ1-6	NA	NA	TGTGCCAGCAGATCTCAGGGTTACCCCTATAATTCACCCCTCCACTTT	CASRSQGYPYNSPLHF
TRBV24-1	TRBJ1-1	NA	NA	TGTGCCACCAGTAATACAGGGATGAACACTGAAGCTTTCTTT	CATSNTGMNTEAFF
TRBV11-2	TRBJ2-1	once	TRBD2	TGTGCCAGCAGCTTCGGACTAGCGGGAGATCGTTCCTACAATGAGCAGTTCTTC	CASSFGLAGDRSYNEQFF
TRBV29-1	TRBJ1-2	NA	NA	TGCAGCGTTGAAAGTCGAGAAAACTATGGCTACACCTTC	CSVESRENYGYTF
TRBV3-1/TRBV3-2	TRBJ2-2	NA	NA	TGTGCCAGCTTTGACAAAAACACCGGGGAGCTGTTTTTT	CASFDKNTGELFF
TRBV7-9	TRBJ2-3	once	NA	TGTGCCAGCAGACCGCCTCCGACCTTATTCCATTCCAGGGATACGCAGTATTTT	CASRPPPTLFHSRDTQYF
TRBV7-3	TRBJ2-3	NA	NA	TGTGCCAGCAGCTTAAGTTCGGCGGGAGATACGCAGTATTTT	CASSLSSAGDTQYF
TRBV7-6	TRBJ1-2	NA	NA	TGTGCCAGCAGCTTTACCCCGGGGGGTGGCTACACCTTC	CASSFTPGGGYTF
TRBV2	TRBJ1-3	NA	TRBD1	TGTGCCAGCAGTTACACAGGGGACACCATATATTTT	CASSYTGDTIYF
TRBV18	TRBJ2-7	NA	NA	TGTGCCAGCTCACCACCGCTAGCGAGAGACGACGAGCAGTACTTC	CASSPPLARDDEQYF
TRBV5-6	TRBJ2-5	NA	TRBD2	TGTGCCAGCAGCTTGGTTCTAGCGGGGGGCCAAGAGACCCAGTACTTC	CASSLVLAGGQETQYF
TRBV3-1/TRBV3-2	TRBJ1-4	NA	TRBD1	TGTGCCAGCAGCCAAGAGCTGGGACAGGGCGCGGAAAAACTGTTTTTT	CASSQELGQGAEKLFF
TRBV7-9	TRBJ2-7	NA	NA	TGTGCCAGCAGCTTAGCGGTCGGGCGGGTTGACGAGCAGTACTTC	CASSLAVGRVDEQYF
TRBV28	TRBJ1-2	NA	TRBD1	TGTGCCAGCAGTTCCCCGGGACAGGGGAACTATGGCTACACCTTC	CASSSPGQGNYGYTF
TRBV24-1	TRBJ2-1	NA	NA	TGTGCCACCAGTGATTCCCATAGCGGAAGTGAGCAGTTCTTC	CATSDSHSGSEQFF
TRBV4-2	TRBJ2-7	NA	NA	TGTGCCAGCATCTTACTTTTCTCCTACGAGCAGTACTTC	CASILLFSYEQYF
TRBV21-1	TRBJ2-3	NA	NA	TGTGCCAGTAGACTAGCGGGACACACAGATACGCAGTATTTT	CASRLAGHTDTQYF
TRBV4-3	TRBJ2-5	few	TRBD1	TGCGCCAGCAGCCAGAACCAGGGGGCGGGGGAGACCCAGTACTTC	CASSQNQGAGETQYF
TRBV24-1	TRBJ1-6	NA	NA	TGTGCCACCAGTGAGGCAGGCCATAATTCACCCCTCCACTTT	CATSEAGHNSPLHF
TRBV15	TRBJ2-5	NA	TRBD2	TGTGCCACCAGCAGACTAGCGGGCCTCCAAGAGACCCAGTACTTC	CATSRLAGLQETQYF
TRBV11-2	TRBJ2-7	NA	TRBD1	TGTGCCAGCAAAACGGGACAGGCGGCCTCCTACGAGCAGTACTTC	CASKTGQAASYEQYF
TRBV11-3	TRBJ2-7	NA	NA	TGTGCCAGCAGCATTCCTTGGGACTTTCTAGGCGAGCAGTACTTC	CASSIPWDFLGEQYF
TRBV5-1	TRBJ1-4	NA	NA	TGCGCCAGCAGCTTCGACAGGTCTTACGAAAAACTGTTTTTT	CASSFDRSYEKLFF
TRBV7-2	TRBJ1-1	NA	TRBD1	TGTGCCAGCAGCCCCCAGGACAGGGGGAACACTGAAGCTTTCTTT	CASSPQDRGNTEAFF
TRBV19	TRBJ2-7	NA	NA	TGTGCCAGTAGCACCGGGACTTCCTACGAGCAGTACTTC	CASSTGTSYEQYF
TRBV12-5	TRBJ2-1	NA	TRBD2	TGTGCTAGTAGCGGGAGCTCCTACAATGAGCAGTTCTTC	CASSGSSYNEQFF
TRBV28	TRBJ2-5	once	TRBD2	TGTGCCAGCAAACGCGGGGGGCTGCAAGAGACCCAGTACTTC	CASKRGGLQETQYF
TRBV4-1	TRBJ2-4	NA	NA	TGCGCCAGCAGCCACCGGGAGGGGGCCCAAAACATTCAGTACTTC	CASSHREGAQNIQYF
TRBV7-2	TRBJ1-2	NA	TRBD1	TGTGCCAGCAGCTTTAGACAGGGGAATGGCTACACCTTC	CASSFRQGNGYTF
TRBV7-2	TRBJ1-3	few	TRBD1	TGTGCCAGCAGCCCAGACAGGGGGCTAGGAAACACCATATATTTT	CASSPDRGLGNTIYF
TRBV7-3	TRBJ2-7	NA	NA	TGTGCCAGCAGTCGTGGTACTAGTCCCTACGAGCAGTACTTC	CASSRGTSPYEQYF
TRBV2	TRBJ1-6	NA	NA	TGTGCCAGCAGTGTAGCCAGCTCCTATAATTCACCCCTCCACTTT	CASSVASSYNSPLHF
TRBV7-2	TRBJ2-3	NA	NA	TGTGCCAGCAGCTTTCGGGCGGGCGGCACAGATACGCAGTATTTT	CASSFRAGGTDTQYF
TRBV7-2	TRBJ1-3	many	NA	TGTGCCAGCAGCCTTGCTGGGGGGGCTTCAGGAAACACCATATATTTT	CASSLAGGASGNTIYF
TRBV24-1	TRBJ1-5	NA	NA	TGTGCCACCAGCTCGGGGGGGCCCCAGCATTTT	CATSSGGPQHF
TRBV7-9	TRBJ2-1	few	NA	TGTGCCAGCAGCCTCGAGCGGTACCCTTCCTACAATGAGCAGTTCTTC	CASSLERYPSYNEQFF
TRBV5-1	TRBJ2-1	NA	NA	TGCGCCAGCAGCTTCTATAGCGGCGGTTCAATGGAGCAGTTCTTC	CASSFYSGGSMEQFF
TRBV6-5	TRBJ1-2	NA	NA	TGTGCCAGCAGTTACTCTTACAATAACCGCTATGGCTACACCTTC	CASSYSYNNRYGYTF
TRBV4-1	TRBJ1-1	NA	NA	TGCGCCAGCAGCCAAGGATTTATAGAGGACACTGAAGCTTTCTTT	CASSQGFIEDTEAFF
TRBV4-2	TRBJ1-1	NA	NA	TGTGCCAGCAGCCATTATGGAGGCAGGGGCAAATTGAACACTGAAGCTTTCTTT	CASSHYGGRGKLNTEAFF
TRBV3-1/TRBV3-2	TRBJ2-4	NA	NA	TGTGCCAGCAGCCAAGGCGGGATAGTGAGGGACATTCAGTACTTC	CASSQGGIVRDIQYF
TRBV2	TRBJ2-1	once	NA	TGTGCCAGCAGCGCAGGGGCTACTAGCTCCTACAATGAGCAGTTCTTC	CASSAGATSSYNEQFF
TRBV28	TRBJ1-2	NA	TRBD1	TGTGCCAGCACCCTGGGACAGGGGGGCGGCTACACCTTC	CASTLGQGGGYTF
TRBV19	TRBJ1-6	NA	NA	TGTGCCAGTAGCCTCGGACAGAGCTCCTATAATTCACCCCTCCACTTT	CASSLGQSSYNSPLHF
TRBV30	TRBJ1-2	NA	NA	TGTGCCTGGAGTAGGAGGGGATTTAACTATGGCTACACCTTC	CAWSRRGFNYGYTF
TRBV6-1	TRBJ1-1	NA	TRBD1	TGTGCCAGCAGTGGACAGGGGTTTAGGGCGAACACTGAAGCTTTCTTT	CASSGQGFRANTEAFF
TRBV6-2/TRBV6-3	TRBJ1-2	NA	NA	TGTGCCAGCAGCCCCGGCCAGGGAAACTATGGCTACACCTTC	CASSPGQGNYGYTF
TRBV5-8	TRBJ2-3	NA	NA	TGTGCCAGCACCGAACAGGGAAGCACAGATACGCAGTATTTT	CASTEQGSTDTQYF
TRBV5-5	TRBJ1-2	NA	NA	TGTGCCAGCAGCACGGATACAGGGAACTATGGCTACACCTTC	CASSTDTGNYGYTF